A selection of T cell receptor beta chains follows, all from one sample in a study of blood T cell repertoires in COVID-19. The method was immunoSEQ multiplex PCR; TCRdb's version includes in-frame clones alone and lacks a portion of them. The sample includes around 41,000 clones, 90% of them seen just once. Sequencing used peripheral blood. The receptors were sampled from a human donor in a cohort sampled during active COVID-19. The CDR3 runs from the conserved cysteine through the conserved F or W. The D gene is left open where the match is weak. Size values are once, few and many counts, or a class for expanded clones, and some rows have none.

>TRBJ2-7|-|TRBV6-2/TRBV6-3|TRBD1
CASSLSDGTETYEQYF
TGTGCCAGCAGTCTATCGGACGGGACAGAGACCTACGAGCAGTACTTC
>TRBJ2-5|-|TRBV24-1|TRBD2
CATSDLKRGGSGETQYF
TGTGCCACCAGTGATTTGAAGCGGGGGGGCTCAGGGGAGACCCAGTACTTC
>TRBJ2-3|-|TRBV7-2|TRBD2
CASSFFDGSGGVTDTQYF
TGTGCCAGCAGCTTTTTTGACGGTAGCGGGGGGGTCACAGATACGCAGTATTTT
>TRBJ2-5|-|TRBV5-6|-
CASSYSLRGETQYF
TGTGCCAGCAGCTACAGCCTACGGGGGGAGACCCAGTACTTC
>TRBJ2-7|-|TRBV28|-
CASSTGFHEQYF
TGTGCCAGCAGCACAGGGTTCCACGAGCAGTACTTC
>TRBJ1-6|-|TRBV12-3/TRBV12-4|-
CASSPQVYSPLHF
TGTGCCAGCAGTCCACAGGTATATTCACCCCTCCACTTT
>TRBJ1-1|-|TRBV6-2/TRBV6-3|TRBD1
CASSYSSLGQTNTEAFF
TGTGCCAGCAGTTACTCCAGTTTGGGACAGACGAACACTGAAGCTTTCTTT
>TRBJ2-7|-|TRBV12-5|TRBD1
CASGQGAYEQYF
TGTGCTAGTGGTCAGGGGGCTTACGAGCAGTACTTC
>TRBJ2-2|-|TRBV7-3|-
CASSLKRGGELFF
TGTGCCAGCAGCTTAAAGAGAGGCGGGGAGCTGTTTTTT
>TRBJ2-1|-|TRBV28|TRBD2
CASSGGLGYNEQFF
TGTGCCAGCAGCGGGGGGTTAGGCTACAATGAGCAGTTCTTC
>TRBJ2-5|once|TRBV6-5|TRBD1
CASSRTGDMETQYF
TGTGCCAGCAGTCGGACAGGGGATATGGAGACCCAGTACTTC
>TRBJ2-1|-|TRBV18|TRBD2
CASSLTSGNLSSYNEQFF
TGTGCCAGCTCACTGACTAGCGGGAACCTAAGCTCCTACAATGAGCAGTTCTTC
>TRBJ1-1|-|TRBV19|TRBD1
CASSLYTAGTGGWGTEAFF
TGTGCCAGTAGTTTATACACCGCCGGGACAGGGGGCTGGGGCACTGAAGCTTTCTTT
>TRBJ2-7|once|TRBV7-2|TRBD2
CASSWRAGGAYEQYF
TGTGCCAGCAGCTGGAGAGCGGGGGGGGCCTACGAGCAGTACTTC
>TRBJ2-3|-|TRBV9|-
CASSVGGNPTDTQYF
TGTGCCAGCAGCGTAGGAGGGAATCCCACAGATACGCAGTATTTT
>TRBJ1-1|-|TRBV15|-
CATSRDLGTGNTEAFF
TGTGCCACCAGCAGAGATCTGGGGACTGGGAACACTGAAGCTTTCTTT
>TRBJ2-1|-|TRBV6-2/TRBV6-3|TRBD2
CASSYGTSGSRDEQFF
TGTGCCAGCAGTTACGGGACTAGCGGGAGTCGGGATGAGCAGTTCTTC
>TRBJ1-1|-|TRBV27|TRBD1
CASSFDREVDTEAFF
TGTGCCAGCAGTTTCGACAGGGAGGTTGACACTGAAGCTTTCTTT
>TRBJ2-6|-|TRBV30|TRBD1
CACKTGISSGANVLTF
TGTGCCTGTAAGACAGGGATTAGCTCTGGGGCCAACGTCCTGACTTTC
>TRBJ2-3|-|TRBV3-1/TRBV3-2|-
CASSQAGVGDTQYF
TGTGCCAGCAGCCAAGCGGGGGTGGGGGATACGCAGTATTTT
>TRBJ1-2|-|TRBV6-2/TRBV6-3|-
CASSYSANRNYGYTF
TGTGCCAGCAGTTACTCTGCTAACCGGAACTATGGCTACACCTTC
>TRBJ2-5|-|TRBV7-6|TRBD1
CASSLGTAQETQYF
TGTGCCAGCAGCTTGGGGACAGCACAAGAGACCCAGTACTTC
>TRBJ2-3|-|TRBV11-2|-
CASSLATPSKSSTDTQYF
TGTGCCAGCAGCTTAGCGACTCCCTCCAAATCTAGCACAGATACGCAGTATTTT
>TRBJ2-3|-|TRBV7-6|-
CASSLDGGRTDTQYF
TGTGCCAGCAGCTTAGACGGGGGAAGGACAGATACGCAGTATTTT
>TRBJ2-7|-|TRBV5-6|TRBD1
CASSFGTGGYVMDEQYF
TGTGCCAGCAGCTTTGGGACAGGGGGCTATGTGATGGACGAGCAGTACTTC
>TRBJ1-2|-|TRBV6-5|-
CASSYDGDLAGYTF
TGTGCCAGCAGTTACGACGGAGATCTGGCCGGCTACACCTTC
>TRBJ1-3|-|TRBV9|-
CASSVAPLSGNTIYF
TGTGCCAGCAGCGTAGCTCCCCTCTCTGGAAACACCATATATTTT
>TRBJ2-2|-|TRBV5-1|TRBD1
CASRDDRVRTGELFF
TGCGCCAGCAGGGACGACAGGGTTCGGACCGGGGAGCTGTTTTTT
>TRBJ2-7|-|TRBV10-2|TRBD2
CASEKGLAGGGEQYF
TGCGCCAGCGAAAAGGGACTAGCGGGAGGAGGAGAGCAGTACTTC
>TRBJ2-3|-|TRBV27|-
CASSLRWQRVRTDTQYF
TGTGCCAGCAGTTTAAGGTGGCAGCGGGTCCGCACAGATACGCAGTATTTT
>TRBJ1-6|medium-sized|TRBV9|-
CASSVGSYNSPLHF
TGTGCCAGCAGCGTCGGCTCCTATAATTCACCCCTCCACTTT
>TRBJ2-6|-|TRBV6-2/TRBV6-3|TRBD1
CASSHRGSGANVLTF
TGTGCCAGCAGCCACAGGGGATCTGGGGCCAACGTCCTGACTTTC
>TRBJ1-3|-|TRBV4-3|-
CASSQDRAIRNTIYF
TGCGCCAGCAGCCAAGACAGGGCAATCAGAAACACCATATATTTT
>TRBJ2-2|-|TRBV19|TRBD1
CASRDRGTGELFF
TGTGCCAGTAGGGACAGGGGAACCGGGGAGCTGTTTTTT
>TRBJ2-7|-|TRBV6-1|-
CASSEVSGVYEQYF
TGTGCCAGCAGTGAAGTCTCGGGGGTCTACGAGCAGTACTTC
>TRBJ2-7|few|TRBV7-9|TRBD1
CASSSYGQETSYEQYF
TGTGCCAGCAGCTCCTATGGACAGGAGACATCCTACGAGCAGTACTTC
>TRBJ1-2|-|TRBV12-3/TRBV12-4|-
CASSTTPTRGYTF
TGTGCCAGCAGTACCACCCCTACGCGTGGCTACACCTTC
>TRBJ1-2|-|TRBV6-2/TRBV6-3|-
CASSPYAVPVYGYTF
TGTGCCAGCAGCCCCTACGCGGTGCCCGTCTATGGCTACACCTTC
>TRBJ2-4|-|TRBV24-1|TRBD2
CATSGPGLVREQYF
TGTGCCACCAGTGGCCCGGGACTAGTCAGGGAACAGTACTTC
>TRBJ2-1|-|TRBV11-3|TRBD2
CASSSGLAGGQSSYNEQFF
TGTGCCAGCAGCTCGGGACTAGCGGGAGGGCAAAGCTCCTACAATGAGCAGTTCTTC
>TRBJ2-3|-|TRBV6-5|TRBD2
CASSPGTSGNTQYF
TGTGCCAGCAGTCCCGGGACTAGCGGAAATACGCAGTATTTT
>TRBJ2-3|-|TRBV15|-
CATSILAGPSTDTQYF
TGTGCCACCAGCATATTGGCAGGCCCTAGCACAGATACGCAGTATTTT
>TRBJ2-3|-|TRBV5-4|TRBD2
CASSSVAGGADTQYF
TGTGCCAGCAGCTCTGTAGCGGGAGGCGCAGATACGCAGTATTTT
>TRBJ1-1|-|TRBV2|-
CASRTSTEAFF
TGTGCCAGCAGGACAAGCACTGAAGCTTTCTTT
>TRBJ2-6|-|TRBV27|-
CASSSKFRGPDPGGANVLTF
TGTGCCAGCAGTTCTAAATTCAGGGGCCCCGATCCAGGTGGGGCCAACGTCCTGACTTTC
>TRBJ1-1|-|TRBV7-3|TRBD1
CASSLNPTGVGFTEAFF
TGTGCCAGCAGCTTAAACCCGACAGGGGTAGGTTTCACTGAAGCTTTCTTT
>TRBJ2-1|-|TRBV2|-
CASSANNEQFF
TGTGCCAGCAGTGCTAACAATGAGCAGTTCTTC
>TRBJ1-1|-|TRBV6-2/TRBV6-3|TRBD1
CASSYFRGGSRTEAFF
TGTGCCAGCAGTTACTTTCGAGGGGGCTCGAGAACTGAAGCTTTCTTT
>TRBJ2-7|-|TRBV7-2|TRBD2
CASSLGGLSYEQYF
TGTGCCAGCAGCTTAGGGGGACTATCCTACGAGCAGTACTTC
>TRBJ1-1|-|TRBV7-9|-
CASSPGDTEAFF
TGTGCCAGCAGCCCGGGTGACACTGAAGCTTTCTTT
>TRBJ1-2|-|TRBV28|TRBD1
CASSLSWDRLNYGYTF
TGTGCCAGCAGTTTATCTTGGGACAGGCTAAACTATGGCTACACCTTC
>TRBJ2-7|-|TRBV7-9|-
CASSFKTGRSSYEQYF
TGTGCCAGCAGTTTTAAGACAGGCAGATCCTCCTACGAGCAGTACTTC
>TRBJ2-5|-|TRBV6-2/TRBV6-3|-
CASSPEETQYF
TGTGCCAGCAGTCCCGAAGAGACCCAGTACTTC
>TRBJ2-7|once|TRBV6-2/TRBV6-3|-
CASSYKSSTYEQYF
TGTGCCAGCAGTTACAAGAGTAGTACCTACGAGCAGTACTTC
>TRBJ2-1|-|TRBV4-1|-
CASSLGDEQFF
TGCGCCAGCAGCTTAGGGGATGAGCAGTTCTTC